These 9 T cell receptor beta chains share one sample of origin, sequenced in a study of Ad26.COV2.S vaccination and SARS-CoV-2 variants. Assay: immunoSEQ multiplex PCR; the TCRdb copy retains only in-frame clones and omits some. The profile covers 200,000 to 250,000 clones, with more than 75% appearing a single time and roughly 10% taken by the ten largest. Noted treatment: 19 received Ad26.COV2.S at low or high dose, single or two shots; five or six received placebo; per-sample allocation not given. The investigators took samples on day 63 after the first vaccine or placebo injection. The starting material was peripheral blood, obtained in a trial of Ad26.COV2.S vaccine versus placebo. The receptor source for this set is a person aged 18-65 years who received the Ad26.COV2.S COVID-19 vaccine or a placebo.

This clone has more than one count but fewer than ten. This rearrangement joins TRBV7-2 to TRBJ1-6; 7 nucleotides align to TRBD1. The CDR3 has 15 amino acids. Trimming removed 1 base from V and 8 bases from J; junction bases left unmatched: 5. Germline values: CDR1 SGHTA, CDR2 FQGNSA. CDR3 sequence (DNA): TGTGCCAGCAGCTTAGAAGGGACAGATGATTCACCCCTCCACTTT. Its protein is CASSLEGTDDSPLHF. The full variable domain, in which reference TRBV7-2 and TRBJ1-6 provide the parts outside the CDR3, is GAGVSQSPSNKVTEKGKDVELRCDPISGHTALYWYRQSLGQGLEFLIYFQGNSAPDKSGLPSDRFSAERTGGSVSTLTIQRTQQEDSAVYLCASSLEGTDDSPLHFGNGTRLTVT.

This clone was seen only once. This chain links TRBV11-2 with TRBJ2-1; D is perhaps TRBD2 (5 bases). The ends were cut back, 5 bases at V and 7 bases at J, with 15 bases in the middle. This CDR3 is built from 14 residues. CDR1 and CDR2 from the germline V gene are SGHAT and FQNNGV. The CDR3 nucleotides read TGTGCCAGCAGCCCCCCCCCGGGATTGAATGAGCAGTTCTTC. Residues: CASSPPPGLNEQFF.

The CDR3 DNA follows: TGCGCCAGCAGCACCAACCAACTAGCGGCTAGCACAGATACGCAGTATTTT. It encodes CASSTNQLAASTDTQYF. V is TRBV5-1 and J is TRBJ2-3, with TRBD2 identical over 8 bases. Trimming at V came to 4 bases and at J to 0 bases, leaving 10 bases not matched to a gene. CDR3 length: 17 amino acids. From germline, CDR1 is SGHRS and CDR2 YFSETQ.

To note about this clone: This same CDR3 is encoded by further DNA sequences in the sample. This chain uses TRBV30 with TRBJ1-3; a weak D match, TRBD1 (5 bases). V was trimmed by 0 bases and J by 0 bases, leaving 9 bases between them. Germline-derived CDR1 and CDR2 are GTSNPN and SVGIG (reference sequence). CDR3 size: 15 residues. The CDR3 spells CAWSVGTVSGNTIYF. In DNA, the CDR3 is TGTGCCTGGAGTGTAGGGACGGTCTCTGGAAACACCATATATTTT. The entire variable domain, with the rest obtained from reference TRBV30 and TRBJ1-3, is as follows: SQTIHQWPATLVQPVGSPLSLECTVEGTSNPNLYWYRQAAGRGLQLLFYSVGIGQISSEVPQNLSASRPQDRQFILSSKKLLLSDSGFYLCAWSVGTVSGNTIYFGEGSWLTVV.

The gene calls are TRBV7-9 and TRBJ2-7; D is perhaps TRBD1 or TRBD2 (6 bases each). The length of the CDR3 is 13 residues. The germline CDR1 and CDR2 sequences are SEHNR and FQNEAQ (reference sequence). Trimming left V 8 bases short and J 3 bases short, with 14 bases between. CDR3 sequence: CASGGTSNYEQYF. CDR3 coding DNA: TGTGCCAGCGGAGGGACATCAAACTACGAGCAGTACTTC.

This clone was seen only a few times. The junction does not match germline at one end; this may be a read error. The chain joins TRBV7-7 to TRBJ2-5, with 7 positions matching TRBD1. The germline V gene encodes CDR1 SSHAT and CDR2 FNYEAQ (reference sequence). The CDR3 runs 17 residues. The CDR3 coding sequence is TGTGCTAGCAGCAAATACCGCCTGACAGGGCCCCAGGAGACCCAGTACTTC. It codes for CASSKYRLTGPQETQYF.

This chain joins TRBV10-3 and TRBJ1-2, with D possibly being TRBD1 (5 bases). The CDR3 extends over 16 amino acids. V lost 3 bases and J 7 bases, leaving 21 bases between the germline ends. Germline-derived CDR1 and CDR2 are ENHRY and SYGVKD. CDR3 sequence reads: CAISEGHSSKGSGYTF. The CDR3 DNA is TGTGCCATCAGTGAAGGGCACTCCAGTAAGGGGAGTGGCTACACCTTC.

The V and J genes are TRBV4-1 and TRBJ1-5; no clear D gene. This CDR3 comprises 16 residues. Trimming took off 3 bases at V and 5 bases at J, with 17 bases between the two ends. CDR1 and CDR2 from the germline V gene are MGHRA and YSYEKL. The CDR3 is CASSHPTGVDYQPQHF. The CDR3 bases are TGCGCCAGCAGCCACCCGACTGGAGTAGACTATCAGCCCCAGCATTTT.

This chain connects TRBV30 to TRBJ1-1, with 8 positions matching TRBD1. The V gene end was trimmed by 5 bases and the J gene end by 5 bases; junction bases not matched to a gene: 13. CDR3 length: 15 residues. CDR1 GTSNPN and CDR2 SVGIG come from the germline V gene (reference sequence). The CDR3 spells CAWAVDREDDTEAFF. DNA for the CDR3: TGTGCCTGGGCCGTGGACAGGGAGGACGATACTGAAGCTTTCTTT.